Listed here are 22 T cell receptor beta chains from one sample, sequenced in a study of cytomegalovirus exposure and HLA in healthy donors. PCR involved 60 Vbeta and 13 Jbeta primers. The data were produced by immunoSEQ multiplex PCR, yet TCRdb's version contains in-frame clones alone and is incomplete. The sample has about 140,000 clones. The sample was PBMCs. All receptors come from a male donor in good health and CMV-seronegative.

As concerns this clone: Other DNA sequences of this sample code for an identical CDR3. CDR3 sequence (DNA): TGTGCCAGCAGTTACGGGACAGGACCCTACGAGCAGTACTTC. Its protein product is CASSYGTGPYEQYF. The chain employs TRBV6-5 and TRBJ2-7, with 8 bases aligning to TRBD1. CDR1 is MNHEY, CDR2 SVGAGI, per germline. The V gene end was trimmed by 2 bases and the J gene end by 2 bases; junction bases not matched to a gene: 2. CDR3 length: 14 residues.

This chain connects TRBV9 to TRBJ1-3; D might be TRBD1 (6 bases). The CDR3 sequence is 15 residues long. Germline V gene lookup returns CDR1 SGDLS and CDR2 YYNGEE. The V end lost 3 bases, the J end lost 3 bases, and 13 bases lay between the germline ends. CDR3 bases: TGTGCCAGCAGCGCCGCGGGGGGGCTTGGAAACACCATATATTTT. This gives the protein CASSAAGGLGNTIYF.

This rearrangement joins TRBV30 to TRBJ1-5; possible D gene TRBD1, 6 bases. V was pared by 1 base and J by 0 bases, with 19 bases between. This CDR3 has 18 residues. CDR1 is GTSNPN and CDR2 is SVGIG in the germline V gene (reference sequence). The CDR3 DNA follows: TGTGCCTGGAGTGCCCGGGACACGACTTTTTATAGCAATCAGCCCCAGCATTTT. Amino acids: CAWSARDTTFYSNQPQHF.

The V and J genes are TRBV5-1 and TRBJ2-3; TRBD2 matches at 11 bases. J was trimmed by 8 bases and V by 4 bases; bases with no gene match: 15. This CDR3 is 17 amino acids long. CDR1 and CDR2 (germline): SGHRS, YFSETQ. The DNA of the CDR3 is TGCGCCAGCAGCCCGGACTCGACTAGCGGGAAACTCGGTACGCAGTATTTT. This translates into CASSPDSTSGKLGTQYF.

The CDR3 region is CASSGTVREAFF. The CDR3 DNA reads as TGTGCCAGCAGTGGGACAGTTCGAGAAGCTTTCTTT. This chain uses TRBV6-1 with TRBJ1-1, with D possibly matching TRBD1 (6 bases). The CDR3 has 12 residues. Germline CDR1 reads MNHNS; CDR2 reads SASEGT. With 4 bases removed from V and 8 bases from J, the gap between germline ends came to 11 bases.

The chain links TRBV7-3 to TRBJ2-7; 9 bases match TRBD1. The CDR3 contains 16 residues. The germline CDR1 and CDR2 sequences are SGHTA and FQGTGA. Trimming cost V 1 base and J 7 bases; bases outside gene matches: 11. The CDR3 bases are TGTGCCAGCAGCTTAAGGCCGGGACAGGGAACGGGTGAGCAGTACTTC. This translates into CASSLRPGQGTGEQYF.

V usage is TRBV7-8 and J usage is TRBJ2-2, with 9 bases aligning to TRBD1. Germline V gene sequence: CDR1 SGHVS, CDR2 FQNEAQ. V lost 6 bases and J lost 4; bases outside the gene matches: 9. The CDR3 covers 16 residues. The CDR3 protein is CASRDHRGLTTGELFF. The CDR3 DNA is TGTGCCAGCAGGGATCACAGGGGGCTTACCACCGGGGAGCTGTTTTTT.

The chain uses TRBV30 and TRBJ1-2, with TRBD1 matching 10 bases. Germline CDR1 and CDR2: GTSNPN and SVGIG (reference sequence). After removal of 4 bases from V and 5 bases from J, the junction contained 4 bases not matched to a gene. This CDR3 region has 13 residues. CDR3 amino acids: CAWTKGQGYGYTF. The CDR3 nucleotides are TGTGCCTGGACCAAGGGACAGGGGTATGGCTACACCTTC.

The J gene is TRBJ2-7, the V gene TRBV28, with 8 bases identical to TRBD1. In germline, CDR1 is MDHEN, CDR2 SYDVKM. The CDR3 spans 16 residues. Trimming took 5 bases from V and 2 from J; bases not matched to a gene: 11. CDR3 nucleotide sequence: TGTGCCAGCAGTGGGATTCGGACAGGGAAACCCTACGAGCAGTACTTC. Encoded protein: CASSGIRTGKPYEQYF.

The CDR3 nucleotides are TGTGCCAGCATGGCGGGGGGGGCGCGCACTGAAGCTTTCTTT. It encodes CASMAGGARTEAFF. The V and J genes are TRBV28 and TRBJ1-1; D might be TRBD1 (6 bases). The V end was cut by 7 bases, the J end by 4 bases, with 16 bases between. The V gene's germline CDR1 is MDHEN and CDR2 SYDVKM. CDR3 size: 14 residues.

This chain joins TRBV13 and TRBJ2-3, with TRBD2 identical over 8 bases. Trimming removed 0 bases from V and 4 bases from J; junction bases left unmatched: 0. CDR1 and CDR2 from the germline V gene are PRHDT and FYEKMQ (reference sequence). The CDR3 is made up of 14 amino acids. The CDR3 DNA follows: TGTGCCAGCAGCTTAGGCGGGGGGGCAGATACGCAGTATTTT. This gives the protein CASSLGGGADTQYF.

This sequence joins TRBV19 and TRBJ1-1; D is perhaps TRBD1 (6 bases). CDR3 size: 14 residues. Germline V gene sequence: CDR1 LNHDA, CDR2 SQIVND (reference sequence). Trimming stripped 11 bases from V and 4 bases from J, with 20 bases between. CDR3 sequence: CAALKQGETTEAFF. CDR3 nucleotides: TGTGCCGCCCTGAAACAGGGCGAAACCACTGAAGCTTTCTTT. The variable domain in full, completed from reference TRBV19 and TRBJ1-1, reads DGGITQSPKYLFRKEGQNVTLSCEQNLNHDAMYWYRQDPGQGLRLIYYSQIVNDFQKGDIAEGYSVSREKKESFPLTVTSAQKNPTAFYLCAALKQGETTEAFFGQGTRLTVV.

Here the CDR3 DNA reads TGTGCCAGCAGCCAAGGAGAGCAGGTGCGGGACACTGAAGCTTTCTTT. Translation gives CASSQGEQVRDTEAFF. The chain employs TRBV4-2 and TRBJ1-1; D gene unclear. Looked up from germline, CDR1 is LGHNA and CDR2 is YNFKEQ. The CDR3 is 16 residues long. Trimming shortened V by 1 base and J by 3 bases, and 15 bases separated the two germline ends.

This chain connects TRBV30 to TRBJ2-5; maybe TRBD2 (6 bases). From germline, CDR1 is GTSNPN and CDR2 SVGIG (reference sequence). V gave up 0 bases and J gave up 5 bases, with 16 bases separating them. The CDR3 contains 15 residues. CDR3 nucleotides: TGTGCCTGGAGTGTGGGGAAACTTCGGGGGGAGACCCAGTACTTC. It encodes CAWSVGKLRGETQYF.

The chain carries TRBV27 and TRBJ1-5, with TRBD1 identical over 10 bases. From germline, CDR1 is MNHEY and CDR2 SMNVEV (reference sequence). This CDR3 spans 15 amino acids. The ends lost 5 bases at V and 6 bases at J; junction bases unmatched: 7. The CDR3 spells CASSTSGTGAQPQHF. Here the CDR3 DNA reads TGTGCCAGCAGTACCTCCGGGACAGGGGCTCAGCCCCAGCATTTT.

The chain is built from TRBV19 and TRBJ1-3; TRBD1 aligns across 9 bases. Germline V gene lookup returns CDR1 LNHDA and CDR2 SQIVND (reference sequence). The CDR3 covers 16 residues. Trimming removed 5 bases from V and 0 bases from J; junction bases left unmatched: 5. The CDR3 DNA follows: TGTGCCAGTAGTTTGGGACAGGGCCTCTCTGGAAACACCATATATTTT. It yields the protein CASSLGQGLSGNTIYF.

V and J are TRBV14 and TRBJ2-5, with D uncertain. CDR1 and CDR2 (germline): SGHDN, FVKESK. V lost 1 base, J lost 3 bases, and 3 bases lay in between. The CDR3 contains 12 residues. This CDR3 reads CASSQVEETQYF. The CDR3 coding sequence is TGTGCCAGCAGCCAAGTCGAAGAGACCCAGTACTTC.

The V call is TRBV27, the J call TRBJ2-3, with 7 bases identical to TRBD2. Germline values: CDR1 MNHEY, CDR2 SMNVEV (reference sequence). V shed 7 bases and J 4 bases; nucleotides not matched to a gene: 8. This CDR3 has 14 residues. The CDR3 bases are TGTGCCAGCACTTCCGCGGGAGCTCCAGATACGCAGTATTTT. It is translated as CASTSAGAPDTQYF.

The chain joins TRBV25-1 to TRBJ1-2, with 9 bases aligning to TRBD1. The CDR3 covers 14 residues. V lost 4 bases and J lost 2; bases outside the gene matches: 2. Germline loops: CDR1 MGHDK, CDR2 SYGVNS. In DNA form, the CDR3 reads TGTGCCAGCAGTGCCGGGACAGGGAACTATGGCTACACCTTC. It translates to CASSAGTGNYGYTF.

The chain recombines TRBV7-2 with TRBJ1-1; 7 bases map to TRBD1. Germline V lookup: CDR1 SGHTA, CDR2 FQGNSA. The CDR3 covers 13 residues. The V gene end was trimmed by 5 bases and the J gene end by 4 bases; junction bases not matched to a gene: 4. In DNA, the CDR3 is TGTGCCAGCAGCCCCCACAGGGGCACTGAAGCTTTCTTT. Residues: CASSPHRGTEAFF.

This chain uses TRBV11-2 with TRBJ1-2, with D perhaps TRBD1 (6 bases). V was clipped by 2 bases and J by 4 bases, with 14 bases between them. This CDR3 spans 15 amino acids. Germline V gene sequence: CDR1 SGHAT, CDR2 FQNNGV. CDR3 sequence (DNA): TGTGCCAGCAGCTTACGACAGGCGGATCTCTATGGCTACACCTTC. Amino acid sequence: CASSLRQADLYGYTF.

V is TRBV6-6 and J is TRBJ1-4, with 8 bases identical to TRBD1. The ends lost 5 bases at V and 0 bases at J; junction bases unmatched: 5. Germline CDR1 MNHNY, CDR2 SVGAGI (reference sequence). This CDR3 contains 16 residues. CDR3 coding DNA: TGTGCCAGCAGTATCGGACAGGGACCAACTAATGAAAAACTGTTTTTT. Translating it yields CASSIGQGPTNEKLFF.